This T cell receptor (beta chain) is drawn from a study of blood T cells in healthy people across ages. About this clonotype: Its specificity is unknown.

Study results and caveats: Both higher diversity and more naive CD4+ cells marked long-lived donors when set against aged donors. It was not known whether donors were CMV positive (a possible confounder of expanded clonotype changes). The unsorted PBMCs prevented any conclusive comparison of naive versus antigen-experienced cells.

PCR was performed a second time for roughly 7 to 11 cycles using a sample-barcoded 5' primer and a J-beta primer mix. TCRdb recomputed calls from the 5' RACE reads with MiXCR, one row per CDR3 protein. The top ten hold over 15% of the sample, which has about 1 million distinct CDR3 sequences, under 45% seen once. The clonotype comes from a woman aged 55-70 years in good health. The sequencing sample was made of blood.

Here the CDR3 reads CASSTVASERYTF. CDR3 sequence (DNA): TGTGCCAGCAGCACTGTTGCGTCGGAGCGCTACACCTTC. The V call is TRBV28, the J call TRBJ1-2; no firm D call. The ends were cut back, 6 bases at V and 9 bases at J, with 17 bases in the middle. CDR1 and CDR2 (germline): MDHEN, SYDVKM. This CDR3 has 13 amino acids.